This TCR beta chain was recorded in a study of radiation and T cells in renal cell carcinoma. Some clones are missing from TCRdb's copy, which holds only in-frame ones; the method was immunoSEQ multiplex PCR. Here the sample spans roughly 170,000 clones, about 88% being singletons. On this clone itself: No antigen is known for it.

Time point meaning: blood 4 weeks post-SBRT, at nephrectomy. Treatment reported: 15 Gy SBRT to primary tumor, nephrectomy 4 weeks later. Study-level results: In blood, top tumor clones expanded by 2 weeks, shrinking by 4.

The V end lost 7 bases, the J end lost 3 bases, and 12 bases lay between the germline ends. This CDR3 comprises 13 residues. CDR1 and CDR2 from the germline V gene are MNHEY and SVGAGI. The chain links TRBV6-5 to TRBJ1-1; D might be TRBD1 (5 bases). This clonotype originated in a woman in her forties or fifties with renal cell carcinoma. The sample here was blood, taken from a patient whose treatment included radiotherapy and nephrectomy. For the CDR3, the DNA is TGTGCCAGCATTGGTCTGGGGCACACTGAAGCTTTCTTT. This translates into CASIGLGHTEAFF.